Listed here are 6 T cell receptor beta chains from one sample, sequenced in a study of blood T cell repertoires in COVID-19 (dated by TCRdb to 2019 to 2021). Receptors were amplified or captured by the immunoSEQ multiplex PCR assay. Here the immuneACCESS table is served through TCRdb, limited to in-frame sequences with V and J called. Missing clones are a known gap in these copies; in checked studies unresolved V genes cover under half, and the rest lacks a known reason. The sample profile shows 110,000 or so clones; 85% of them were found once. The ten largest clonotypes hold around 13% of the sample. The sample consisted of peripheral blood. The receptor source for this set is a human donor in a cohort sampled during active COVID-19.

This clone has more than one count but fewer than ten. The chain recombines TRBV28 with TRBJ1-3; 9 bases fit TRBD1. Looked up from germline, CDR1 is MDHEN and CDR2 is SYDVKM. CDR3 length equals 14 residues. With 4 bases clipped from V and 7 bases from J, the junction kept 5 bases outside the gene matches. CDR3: CASSSGQGWNTIYF. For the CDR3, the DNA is TGTGCCAGCAGTTCCGGACAGGGGTGGAACACCATATATTTT.

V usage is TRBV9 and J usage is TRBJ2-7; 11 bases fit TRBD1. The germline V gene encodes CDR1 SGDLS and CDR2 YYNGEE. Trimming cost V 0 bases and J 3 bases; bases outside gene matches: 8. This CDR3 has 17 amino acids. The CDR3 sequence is CASSVGVRGQGDYEQYF. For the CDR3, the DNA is TGTGCCAGCAGCGTAGGTGTCCGGGGACAGGGGGACTACGAGCAGTACTTC.

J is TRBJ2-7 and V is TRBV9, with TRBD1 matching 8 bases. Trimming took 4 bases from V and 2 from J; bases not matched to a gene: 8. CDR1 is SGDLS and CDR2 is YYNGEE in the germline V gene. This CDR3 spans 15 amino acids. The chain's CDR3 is CASSPGQGPTYEQYF. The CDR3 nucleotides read TGTGCCAGCAGCCCCGGACAGGGACCCACCTACGAGCAGTACTTC.

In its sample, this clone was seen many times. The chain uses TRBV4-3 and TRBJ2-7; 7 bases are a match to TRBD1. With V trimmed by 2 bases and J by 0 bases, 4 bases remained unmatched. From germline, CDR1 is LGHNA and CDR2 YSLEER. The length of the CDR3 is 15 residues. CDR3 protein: CASSQLSGGSYEQYF. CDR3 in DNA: TGCGCCAGCAGCCAACTGTCAGGGGGCTCCTACGAGCAGTACTTC.

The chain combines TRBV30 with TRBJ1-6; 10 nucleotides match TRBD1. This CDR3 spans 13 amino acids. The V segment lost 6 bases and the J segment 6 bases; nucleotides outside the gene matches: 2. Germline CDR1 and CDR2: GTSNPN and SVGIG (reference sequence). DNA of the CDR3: TGTGCCTGCAGGGACAGGGGTAATTCACCCCTCCACTTT. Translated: CACRDRGNSPLHF.

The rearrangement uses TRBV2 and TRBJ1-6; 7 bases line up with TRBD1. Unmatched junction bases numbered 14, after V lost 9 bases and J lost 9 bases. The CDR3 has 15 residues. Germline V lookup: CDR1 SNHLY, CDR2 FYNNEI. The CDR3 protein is CARQSGQGESSPLHF. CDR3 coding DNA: TGTGCCAGGCAATCCGGGCAGGGGGAGAGTTCACCCCTCCACTTT.